This T cell receptor (beta chain) was sequenced during a study of cytomegalovirus exposure and HLA in healthy donors. Trimming cost V 2 bases and J 3 bases, with 5 bases left between them. Germline lookup yields CDR1 LGHNA and CDR2 YSLEER. There are 14 residues in the CDR3. Study results and caveats: Cytomegalovirus-associated status was assigned to approximately 160 TCR beta chains. Most of the TCR beta V segments (in an earlier analysis) were productive either about 87% or about 30% of the time.

A remark on this clone: Its antigen is as yet unknown.

PCR amplification relied on 60 Vbeta primers (plus 13 Jbeta primers). Here immunoSEQ multiplex PCR was the method, and the copy in TCRdb shows in-frame clones only, minus some. The sample records about 190,000 clones, over 70% being singletons. This chain connects TRBV4-3 to TRBJ2-6; D is unclear. The sample taken for sequencing was PBMCs. This receptor was taken from a man aged 45-65 years in good health and CMV-seronegative. The CDR3 region is CASSQYRGANVLTF. The CDR3 DNA reads TGCGCCAGCAGCCAATATCGTGGGGCCAACGTCCTGACTTTC.